Each of the 23 T cell receptor beta chains below was sequenced from the same sample in a study of blood T cell repertoires in COVID-19. The protocol was immunoSEQ multiplex PCR, while the TCRdb copy is restricted to in-frame clones and leaves out a portion. The repertoire holds some 200,000 clones, with roughly 92% as singletons. Sample: peripheral blood. These receptors were obtained from a man aged 25-40 years with COVID-19, enrolled during active disease.

As regards this clone: An end of the junction differs from the germline gene, which may be a read error. The V call is TRBV6-1, the J call TRBJ2-3; tentatively, D is TRBD2 (6 bases). The CDR3 covers 15 residues. Germline loops: CDR1 MNHNS, CDR2 SASEGT. The CDR3 region is CASSEGRLRTDTQYF. The CDR3 region has the DNA TGTGCCAGCAGCGAAGGGAGGTTGCGCACAGATACGCAGTATTTT.

Only one count was recorded for this clone. This sequence joins TRBV2 and TRBJ1-5; the D is unclear. The CDR3 consists of 15 residues. Trimming shortened V by 2 bases and J by 0 bases, and 8 bases separated the two germline ends. Germline V gives CDR1 SNHLY, CDR2 FYNNEI. CDR3 DNA: TGTGCCAGCAGTGAATACATACCTAGCAATCAGCCCCAGCATTTT. Encoded protein: CASSEYIPSNQPQHF.

This chain connects TRBV27 to TRBJ2-3; D might be TRBD1 (6 bases). V was pared by 6 bases and J by 1 base, with 11 bases between. The germline V gene encodes CDR1 MNHEY and CDR2 SMNVEV (reference sequence). The CDR3 consists of 14 residues. The CDR3 loop is CASSPGQRTDTQYF. The DNA for the CDR3 is TGTGCCAGCAGCCCGGGACAACGCACAGATACGCAGTATTTT.

This chain links TRBV7-3 with TRBJ2-6; TRBD1 aligns across 8 bases. Germline CDR1 is SGHTA and CDR2 is FQGTGA. The CDR3 is 19 residues long. V lost 2 bases and J lost 3; bases outside the gene matches: 12. For the CDR3, the DNA is TGTGCCAGCAGCTTATCGCGCCTCGGACAGGGCAGTGGGGCCAACGTCCTGACTTTC. This codes for CASSLSRLGQGSGANVLTF. The variable domain in full, with the rest retrieved from reference TRBV7-3 and TRBJ2-6, is GAGVSQTPSNKVTEKGKYVELRCDPISGHTALYWYRQSLGQGPEFLIYFQGTGAADDSGLPNDRFFAVRPEGSVSTLKIQRTERGDSAVYLCASSLSRLGQGSGANVLTFGAGSRLTVL.

The V call is TRBV20-1, the J call TRBJ2-1; no clear D. CDR1 is DFQATT and CDR2 is SNEGSKA in the germline V gene (reference sequence). Trimming pared 3 bases from V and 0 bases from J, leaving 12 bases between. CDR3 length equals 15 residues. CDR3 sequence: CSASHPSDSYNEQFF. The CDR3 bases are TGCAGTGCTAGTCATCCTAGTGACTCCTACAATGAGCAGTTCTTC.

This sequence joins TRBV4-1 and TRBJ2-2; 7 bases line up with TRBD1. The CDR3 extends over 17 amino acids. Germline assignment: CDR1 MGHRA and CDR2 YSYEKL. V lost 4 bases and J lost 5; bases outside the gene matches: 13. The CDR3 DNA follows: TGCGCCAGCAGCCGAGACCTCGACAGGGCAGGGACCGGGGAGCTGTTTTTT. It codes for CASSRDLDRAGTGELFF.

The chain has TRBV7-9 and TRBJ1-2, with D maybe TRBD1 (5 bases). The V end was cut by 3 bases, the J end by 7 bases, with 9 bases between. Per germline, CDR1 SEHNR and CDR2 FQNEAQ (reference sequence). The CDR3 length is 12 residues. CDR3 sequence reads: CASSFEGAGYTF. CDR3 nucleotide sequence: TGTGCCAGCAGCTTTGAAGGGGCTGGCTACACCTTC. Drawing the rest from reference TRBV7-9 and TRBJ1-2, the complete variable domain is DTGVSQNPRHKITKRGQNVTFRCDPISEHNRLYWYRQTLGQGPEFLTYFQNEAQLEKSRLLSDRFSAERPKGSFSTLEIQRTEQGDSAMYLCASSFEGAGYTFGSGTRLTVV.

The chain employs TRBV5-5 and TRBJ1-2, with TRBD1 matching 8 bases. V was pared by 0 bases and J by 4 bases, with 5 bases of the junction left unmatched. The CDR3 spans 15 residues. Germline CDR1 is SGHKS and CDR2 is YYEKEE (reference sequence). CDR3 sequence (DNA): TGTGCCAGCAGCTTGGTGGGACAGGACGTCTATGGCTACACCTTC. It is translated as CASSLVGQDVYGYTF.

This rearrangement joins TRBV6-5 to TRBJ1-2; a possible D gene is TRBD1 (6 bases). Trimming took off 9 bases at V and 5 bases at J, with 16 bases between the two ends. The length of the CDR3 is 13 residues. The germline V gene has CDR1 MNHEY and CDR2 SVGAGI. The CDR3 DNA reads TGTGCCAGTACCGGGACAACAGTTTATGGCTACACCTTC. It translates to CASTGTTVYGYTF.

This clone was detected only once. This rearrangement joins TRBV9 to TRBJ2-7; D perhaps matches TRBD1 (6 bases). CDR1 SGDLS and CDR2 YYNGEE come from the germline V gene. The CDR3 consists of 16 residues. V was clipped by 0 bases and J by 5 bases, with 18 bases between them. CDR3 in DNA: TGTGCCAGCAGCGTAGATTCAGGGGAAGATCTCGACGAGCAGTACTTC. Translation: CASSVDSGEDLDEQYF.

CDR3 sequence (DNA): TGTGCCAGCAGTGCCAGGGGAGAAGAGACCCAGTACTTC. It is translated as CASSARGEETQYF. V gene TRBV6-4 combines with J gene TRBJ2-5; D may be TRBD1 (6 bases). Germline loops: CDR1 MRHNA, CDR2 SNTAGT. The ends were cut back, 4 bases at V and 3 bases at J, with 9 bases in the middle. The CDR3 sequence is 13 residues long.

The chain joins TRBV3-1 (or the pseudogene TRBV3-2) to TRBJ2-1; 7 bases map to TRBD2. CDR3 length: 15 amino acids. The V and J ends lost 1 base and 5 bases, in that order; junction bases with no gene match: 5. CDR1 is LGHDT, CDR2 YNNKEL, per germline (reference sequence). CDR3: CASSQVGLADNEQFF. The CDR3 DNA reads TGTGCCAGCAGCCAAGTAGGGCTAGCGGACAATGAGCAGTTCTTC.

V is TRBV3-1 (or the pseudogene TRBV3-2) and J is TRBJ2-7; D perhaps matches TRBD2 (5 bases). The germline CDR1 and CDR2 sequences are LGHDT and YNNKEL (reference sequence). The ends were cut back, 3 bases at V and 7 bases at J, with 7 bases in the middle. There are 11 residues in the CDR3. CDR3 DNA sequence: TGTGCCAGCAGCCAGAGGAGGGAGCAGTACTTC. It yields the protein CASSQRREQYF.

In this sample, this clone turned up once. The chain has TRBV3-1 (or the pseudogene TRBV3-2) and TRBJ1-4; TRBD1 might be the D (6 bases). V lost 3 bases, J lost 0 bases, and 14 bases lay in between. The germline gives CDR1 LGHDT, CDR2 YNNKEL (reference sequence). The CDR3 sequence is 17 residues long. CDR3 protein: CASSHPTGLATNEKLFF. CDR3 in DNA: TGTGCCAGCAGCCACCCTACAGGGCTAGCAACTAATGAAAAACTGTTTTTT.

The chain couples TRBV5-5 to TRBJ2-1, with 10 bases matching TRBD2. V was clipped by 4 bases and J by 4 bases; unmatched bases: 5. The CDR3 length is 15 residues. CDR1 is SGHKS and CDR2 is YYEKEE in the germline V gene (reference sequence). The chain's CDR3 is CASSLRTSGYNEQFF. Written as DNA, the CDR3 is TGTGCCAGCAGCCTACGGACTAGCGGTTACAATGAGCAGTTCTTC.

This clone showed up just once. This chain's CDR3 is CASSWTDTEAFF. The DNA for the CDR3 is TGTGCCAGCAGTTGGACAGACACTGAAGCTTTCTTT. The J gene is TRBJ1-1, the V gene TRBV12-3 or TRBV12-4; perhaps TRBD1 as D (6 bases). The ends were cut back, 4 bases at V and 3 bases at J, with 6 bases in the middle. This CDR3 is 12 amino acids long.

The chain couples TRBV18 to TRBJ2-5; 7 positions match TRBD2. CDR3 length equals 16 residues. The germline gives CDR1 KGHSH, CDR2 LQKENI. V trimming: 1 base; J trimming: 3 bases; junction bases outside the gene matches: 8. The CDR3 region is CASSPRVRAGKETQYF. In DNA, the CDR3 is TGTGCCAGCTCACCACGAGTCCGAGCGGGAAAAGAGACCCAGTACTTC.

V usage is TRBV12-3 or TRBV12-4 and J usage is TRBJ1-2; D possibly corresponds to TRBD1 (5 bases). This CDR3 spans 13 amino acids. V lost 3 bases to trimming and J lost 7 bases, with 12 bases between them. As DNA, the CDR3 is TGTGCCAGCAGTTTTAAACAGGCGGTTGGCTACACCTTC. Protein: CASSFKQAVGYTF.

The rearrangement uses TRBV5-1 and TRBJ1-4; possible D gene TRBD1, 5 bases. The germline CDR1 and CDR2 sequences are SGHRS and YFSETQ. Trimming took off 4 bases at V and 5 bases at J, with 9 bases between the two ends. This CDR3 is built from 13 residues. As DNA, the CDR3 is TGCGCCAGCAGCCGGGACTCAAATGAAAAACTGTTTTTT. Translated, it gives CASSRDSNEKLFF.

This chain connects TRBV7-9 to TRBJ1-4; 7 bases are a match to TRBD1. Germline CDR1 and CDR2: SEHNR and FQNEAQ (reference sequence). The CDR3 spans 17 residues. After removal of 4 bases from V and 0 bases from J, the junction contained 8 bases not matched to a gene. CDR3 nucleotides: TGTGCCAGCAGCTCGCGACAGGGCCCACCAACTAATGAAAAACTGTTTTTT. Its translation is CASSSRQGPPTNEKLFF.

This rearrangement joins TRBV6-5 to TRBJ1-1; D is perhaps TRBD1 (6 bases). The CDR3 runs to 16 residues. Trimming took 0 bases from V and 2 from J, leaving 13 bases between them. The germline V gene encodes CDR1 MNHEY and CDR2 SVGAGI. DNA of the CDR3: TGTGCCAGCAGTTACTCTCGGGGGGCATATAACACTGAAGCTTTCTTT. This translates into CASSYSRGAYNTEAFF.

V and J are TRBV30 and TRBJ1-5, with 7 bases fitting TRBD1. The germline CDR1 and CDR2 sequences are GTSNPN and SVGIG (reference sequence). This CDR3 spans 16 amino acids. Trimming removed 2 bases from V and 4 bases from J; junction bases left unmatched: 11. The CDR3 region is CAWSKETGWGNQPQHF. The CDR3 DNA sequence: TGTGCCTGGAGTAAGGAGACAGGGTGGGGGAATCAGCCCCAGCATTTT.

CDR3 nucleotides: TGTGCCAGTAGTACTTCCACAGCTACCTATAATTCACCCCTCCACTTT. It encodes CASSTSTATYNSPLHF. J is TRBJ1-6 and V is TRBV19, with D unclear. The CDR3 runs 16 residues. Germline V gene data show CDR1 as LNHDA and CDR2 as SQIVND (reference sequence). Trimming took 4 bases from V and 2 from J, leaving 12 bases between them.